The 27 T cell receptor beta chains presented below share a single source sample, sequenced in a study of blood T cell repertoires in COVID-19. Clones were read by immunoSEQ multiplex PCR, and TCRdb kept only the in-frame ones, dropping some. The sample holds about 130,000 clones; around nine tenths are singletons and the top ten take about 2.3%. The source material was PBMCs or T cells enriched from blood (not recorded which). The receptors derive from a woman in her forties or fifties who had recovered from COVID-19.

This chain uses TRBV14 with TRBJ2-1; 9 bases agree with TRBD2. Per germline, CDR1 SGHDN and CDR2 FVKESK. Trimming at V came to 0 bases and at J to 6 bases, leaving 6 bases not matched to a gene. The CDR3 runs to 16 residues. The DNA of the CDR3 is TGTGCCAGCAGCCAAGATATTAGCGGGGGAGTCAATGAGCAGTTCTTC. Its translation is CASSQDISGGVNEQFF.

This rearrangement joins TRBV12-3 or TRBV12-4 to TRBJ2-5, with TRBD1 as a possible D gene (5 bases). Trimming stripped 8 bases from V and 0 bases from J, with 7 bases between. There are 12 residues in the CDR3. In nucleotides, the CDR3 is TGTGCCAGCCGACAGTACCAAGAGACCCAGTACTTC. As protein: CASRQYQETQYF.

This clone showed up just a few times. The chain recombines TRBV7-2 with TRBJ2-7; TRBD1 matches 7 bases. V trimming: 1 base; J trimming: 6 bases; junction bases outside the gene matches: 6. Germline CDR1 reads SGHTA; CDR2 reads FQGNSA. The CDR3 has 14 residues. Written as DNA, the CDR3 is TGTGCCAGCAGCTTAGGGACAGGCGGATCCGAGCAGTACTTC. Translating it yields CASSLGTGGSEQYF.

This clone was observed a handful of times. The chain employs TRBV6-1 and TRBJ2-7, with a tentative D call TRBD1 (6 bases). V lost 4 bases, J lost 0 bases, and 19 bases lay in between. This CDR3 has 17 residues. In germline, CDR1 is MNHNS, CDR2 SASEGT. CDR3 sequence (DNA): TGTGCCAGCAGTGTGATCGCGCAGGGGTGGGGCTCCTACGAGCAGTACTTC. Translating gives CASSVIAQGWGSYEQYF.

V is TRBV11-3 and J is TRBJ2-2; 7 bases line up with TRBD1. The V gene's germline CDR1 is SGHNT and CDR2 YENEEA. The CDR3 sequence is 15 residues long. The trim removed 8 bases at V and 1 base at J, leaving 7 bases unmatched. The CDR3 is CASYPSGGNTGELFF. The CDR3, as DNA: TGTGCCAGCTACCCATCAGGGGGGAACACCGGGGAGCTGTTTTTT.

The V call is TRBV27, the J call TRBJ2-6; D unresolved. This CDR3 contains 15 residues. V was pared by 5 bases and J by 0 bases, with 8 bases between. CDR1 is MNHEY and CDR2 is SMNVEV in the germline V gene (reference sequence). CDR3: CASSTLRSGANVLTF. The CDR3 DNA is TGTGCCAGCAGTACCCTGCGCTCTGGGGCCAACGTCCTGACTTTC.

CDR3 loop: CASCERESSGNTIYF. CDR3 coding DNA: TGTGCCAGCTGCGAGAGAGAGAGCTCTGGAAACACCATATATTTT. The V call is TRBV2, the J call TRBJ1-3, with D hard to call. Per the germline V gene, CDR1 is SNHLY and CDR2 is FYNNEI. The V end was cut by 8 bases, the J end by 0 bases, with 14 bases between. The CDR3 is made up of 15 amino acids.

CDR3 region: CATSGGGQEYGYTF. For the CDR3, the DNA is TGTGCCACCAGCGGTGGTGGACAGGAGTATGGCTACACCTTC. The V and J genes are TRBV15 and TRBJ1-2; 7 positions match TRBD1. CDR3 length: 14 residues. Trimming took 5 bases from V and 5 from J; bases not matched to a gene: 8. Looked up from germline, CDR1 is LNHNV and CDR2 is YYDKDF (reference sequence).

This rearrangement joins TRBV9 to TRBJ2-7; no clear D gene. The CDR3 covers 15 residues. V shed 0 bases and J shed 3 bases, with 13 bases lying between them. Germline assignment: CDR1 SGDLS and CDR2 YYNGEE. CDR3: CASSVGSSGGYEQYF. The CDR3 DNA reads as TGTGCCAGCAGCGTAGGGTCCTCCGGCGGCTACGAGCAGTACTTC.

This rearrangement joins TRBV18 to TRBJ2-3; the match to TRBD1 covers 9 bases. The CDR3 runs to 16 residues. Germline loops: CDR1 KGHSH, CDR2 LQKENI. Trimming removed 3 bases from V and 3 bases from J; junction bases left unmatched: 7. CDR3 in amino acids: CASSPMGQGRTDTQYF. The CDR3 DNA follows: TGTGCCAGCTCACCCATGGGACAGGGTCGGACAGATACGCAGTATTTT.

The chain couples TRBV29-1 to TRBJ1-4, with 7 bases identical to TRBD1. This CDR3 contains 14 residues. The V gene end was trimmed by 4 bases and the J gene end by 6 bases; junction bases not matched to a gene: 8. The germline gives CDR1 SQVTM, CDR2 ANQGSEA. This chain's CDR3 is CSVVEGGADEKLFF. CDR3 DNA sequence: TGCAGCGTTGTTGAAGGGGGCGCGGATGAAAAACTGTTTTTT.

The V and J genes are TRBV12-5 and TRBJ1-5; D possibly corresponds to TRBD1 (6 bases). Trimming removed 2 bases at V and 5 bases at J, with 10 bases between. The germline V gene has CDR1 LGHNT and CDR2 FRNRAP. The CDR3 has 14 residues. Here the CDR3 reads CASGLTNRDQPQHF. In DNA form, the CDR3 reads TGTGCTAGTGGTTTGACAAACAGGGATCAGCCCCAGCATTTT.

This chain joins TRBV19 and TRBJ2-7, with TRBD1 as a possible D gene (5 bases). V was trimmed by 4 bases and J by 12 bases, leaving 13 bases between them. The length of the CDR3 is 11 residues. Per the germline V gene, CDR1 is LNHDA and CDR2 is SQIVND (reference sequence). CDR3 nucleotides: TGTGCCAGTAGTACCGCCAGGGCCGTGTACTTC. Translating it yields CASSTARAVYF.

The V gene is TRBV5-5, the J gene TRBJ2-3, with 8 bases identical to TRBD2. J was trimmed by 2 bases and V by 4 bases; bases with no gene match: 6. In germline, CDR1 is SGHKS, CDR2 YYEKEE (reference sequence). The CDR3 consists of 15 residues. For the CDR3, the DNA is TGTGCCAGCAGCCCCTGGCGGGGGGACACAGATACGCAGTATTTT. This codes for CASSPWRGDTDTQYF.

This clone is a singleton in its sample. The gene calls are TRBV5-4 and TRBJ2-3; D not certain. V dropped 4 bases and J dropped 0 bases, with 3 bases sitting between them. The CDR3 has 12 residues. Germline V gives CDR1 SGHNT, CDR2 YYREEE (reference sequence). The CDR3 protein is CASSLSTDTQYF. Here the CDR3 DNA reads TGTGCCAGCAGCCTTAGCACAGATACGCAGTATTTT.

The CDR3 nucleotides read TGCAGCGTTCGGGATTCCTTGGACACCATATATTTT. Residues: CSVRDSLDTIYF. V usage is TRBV29-1 and J usage is TRBJ1-3; D not resolved. CDR3 length equals 12 residues. The V end was cut by 5 bases, the J end by 8 bases, with 13 bases between. The germline V gene encodes CDR1 SQVTM and CDR2 ANQGSEA.

The J gene is TRBJ1-5, the V gene TRBV12-3 or TRBV12-4; TRBD1 might be the D (5 bases). This CDR3 has 13 amino acids. Deletions cut 7 bases from V and 4 bases from J, with 11 bases between. CDR3 sequence (DNA): TGTGCCAGCACCACGACAGAAAATCAGCCCCAGCATTTT. Encoded protein: CASTTTENQPQHF.

This rearrangement joins TRBV4-3 to TRBJ2-3, with a tentative D call TRBD1 (5 bases). The length of the CDR3 is 17 residues. Germline V gene data show CDR1 as LGHNA and CDR2 as YSLEER. The ends were cut back, 0 bases at V and 0 bases at J, with 13 bases in the middle. CDR3 in amino acids: CASSQDLGQGSTDTQYF. The CDR3 DNA sequence: TGCGCCAGCAGCCAAGATTTAGGTCAGGGCAGCACAGATACGCAGTATTTT.

The chain combines TRBV9 with TRBJ2-3; 8 nucleotides match TRBD1. CDR1 is SGDLS and CDR2 is YYNGEE in the germline V gene. The CDR3 runs to 15 residues. The V segment lost 3 bases and the J segment 3 bases; nucleotides outside the gene matches: 6. The CDR3 is CASSADRGSTDTQYF. The DNA for the CDR3 is TGTGCCAGCAGCGCCGACAGGGGTTCGACAGATACGCAGTATTTT. Together with reference TRBV9 and TRBJ2-3, the CDR3 gives the full variable domain: DSGVTQTPKHLITATGQRVTLRCSPRSGDLSVYWYQQSLDQGLQFLIQYYNGEERAKGNILERFSAQQFPDLHSELNLSSLELGDSALYFCASSADRGSTDTQYFGPGTRLTVL.

The genes are TRBV7-6 and TRBJ1-1; D may be TRBD1 (6 bases). V shed 4 bases and J shed 3 bases, with 9 bases lying between them. Germline V gene sequence: CDR1 SGHVS, CDR2 FNYEAQ. The CDR3 has 13 residues. Here the CDR3 reads CASSSTGYTEAFF. The CDR3 DNA sequence: TGTGCCAGCAGCTCGACAGGTTACACTGAAGCTTTCTTT. The complete variable domain, with remaining parts taken from reference TRBV7-6 and TRBJ1-1, reads GAGVSQSPRYKVTKRGQDVALRCDPISGHVSLYWYRQALGQGPEFLTYFNYEAQQDKSGLPNDRFSAERPEGSISTLTIQRTEQRDSAMYRCASSSTGYTEAFFGQGTRLTVV.

The gene calls are TRBV7-2 and TRBJ1-1; D perhaps matches TRBD1 (5 bases). The germline V gene encodes CDR1 SGHTA and CDR2 FQGNSA. The CDR3 runs to 15 residues. V was clipped by 6 bases and J by 6 bases, with 20 bases between them. In DNA form, the CDR3 reads TGTGCCAGCAGTTGGCTTTGGGGGGACGGATCTGAAGCTTTCTTT. This codes for CASSWLWGDGSEAFF.

The genes are TRBV5-1 and TRBJ1-1, with D perhaps TRBD1 (5 bases). CDR1 and CDR2 from the germline V gene are SGHRS and YFSETQ. The CDR3 spans 11 residues. V was cut by 4 bases and J by 8 bases, with 9 bases left in between. The CDR3 region is CASSQGTEAFF. CDR3 sequence (DNA): TGCGCCAGCAGCCAGGGTACGGAAGCTTTCTTT.

This chain uses TRBV27 with TRBJ1-5; D not certain. V was trimmed by 5 bases and J by 0 bases, leaving 8 bases between them. Germline values: CDR1 MNHEY, CDR2 SMNVEV (reference sequence). This CDR3 is built from 14 residues. The CDR3 DNA follows: TGTGCCAGCAGTCCAGGTCATAGCAATCAGCCCCAGCATTTT. Encoded protein: CASSPGHSNQPQHF.

The J gene is TRBJ2-7, the V gene TRBV6-5; tentative D call: TRBD2 (5 bases). Germline V lookup: CDR1 MNHEY, CDR2 SVGAGI. The length of the CDR3 is 12 residues. The V gene lost 6 bases and the J gene lost 2 bases, with 8 bases spanning the gap. The CDR3 DNA reads as TGTGCCAGCAGGGACGGGACCTACGAGCAGTACTTC. Translation gives CASRDGTYEQYF.

The chain links TRBV19 to TRBJ1-1, with TRBD1 identical over 8 bases. Per the germline V gene, CDR1 is LNHDA and CDR2 is SQIVND (reference sequence). Losses at the gene ends were 7 bases for V and 0 bases for J; bases not matched to a gene: 7. There are 15 residues in the CDR3. Here the CDR3 reads CASNQGQVMNTEAFF. The CDR3 region has the DNA TGTGCCAGTAACCAGGGACAGGTCATGAACACTGAAGCTTTCTTT.

This CDR3 reads CASSFRDRDPYGYTF. CDR3 bases: TGTGCCAGCAGTTTCCGGGACAGGGATCCCTATGGCTACACCTTC. This chain links TRBV6-5 with TRBJ1-2; the match to TRBD1 covers 9 bases. The CDR3 covers 15 residues. Germline V gene sequence: CDR1 MNHEY, CDR2 SVGAGI. Trimming took 4 bases from V and 4 from J; bases not matched to a gene: 7.

The J gene is TRBJ2-7, the V gene TRBV28; TRBD2 is a possible D gene (7 bases). In germline, CDR1 is MDHEN, CDR2 SYDVKM. This CDR3 contains 17 residues. Between the trimmed V and J ends, which lost 3 bases and 4 bases, there was a span of 22 bases. The DNA of the CDR3 is TGTGCCAGCAGTTTCGCATTCCGGGGGGCCTTTTCTTACGAGCAGTACTTC. Its translation is CASSFAFRGAFSYEQYF.